This is a list of T cell receptor beta chains from one sample in a study of preoperative IRX-2 immunotherapy in early breast cancer. Assay: immunoSEQ multiplex PCR; the TCRdb copy retains only in-frame clones and omits some. The sample carries about 98,000 clones, more than 80% recorded once. The starting material was tumor tissue, obtained after IRX-2 immunotherapy. Every receptor here comes from a human donor with breast cancer. Each CDR3 is given with its conserved first and last residue. The D gene is left open where the match is weak. Only some rows state a clone size, as once, few, many or a class for expanded clones.

j_call v_call clone_size d_call cdr3_aa cdr3_nt
TRBJ2-3 TRBV5-1 NA TRBD2 CASSRSGGITDTQYF TGCGCCAGCAGTAGGTCGGGGGGGATCACAGATACGCAGTATTTT
TRBJ2-3 TRBV6-8 NA NA CASSLPGPTQYF TGTGCCAGCAGCCTCCCCGGCCCAACGCAGTATTTT
TRBJ1-1 TRBV29-1 NA NA CSAVGGRNTEAFF TGCAGCGCGGTGGGGGGGCGGAACACTGAAGCTTTCTTT
TRBJ1-3 TRBV7-8 NA NA CASGRDRLSGNTIYF TGTGCCAGCGGCCGGGATCGACTCTCTGGAAACACCATATATTTT
TRBJ1-2 TRBV30 once TRBD1 CAWDGGTGAFSYGYTF TGTGCCTGGGACGGGGGGACAGGGGCTTTTAGCTATGGCTACACCTTC
TRBJ1-3 TRBV11-3 NA NA CASSLEGALSGNTIYF TGTGCCAGCAGCTTAGAGGGGGCTCTGTCAGGAAACACCATATATTTT
TRBJ2-2 TRBV7-8 once TRBD1 CASSVGQRNTGELFF TGTGCCAGCAGCGTGGGACAGCGGAACACCGGGGAGCTGTTTTTT
TRBJ2-1 TRBV11-3 NA TRBD2 CASSFSRTSGGAREQFF TGTGCCAGCAGCTTCTCCCGGACTAGCGGGGGGGCCAGGGAGCAGTTCTTC
TRBJ1-2 TRBV29-1 NA TRBD1 CSGRDSYNYGYTF TGCAGCGGAAGGGACAGTTACAACTATGGCTACACCTTC
TRBJ2-3 TRBV28 once TRBD1 CASSTPTGDRTDTQYF TGTGCCAGCAGCACCCCGACAGGGGATCGCACAGATACGCAGTATTTT
TRBJ1-2 TRBV30 NA TRBD1 CAWSLWTGTGYTF TGTGCCTGGAGTTTGTGGACAGGGACTGGCTACACCTTC
TRBJ2-5 TRBV28 NA NA CASSFSGGGPKKTQYF TGTGCCAGCAGTTTCTCTGGGGGGGGGCCGAAGAAGACCCAGTACTTC
TRBJ1-1 TRBV11-3 NA NA CASSPSTARNTEAFF TGTGCCAGCAGCCCATCGACAGCCAGGAACACTGAAGCTTTCTTT
TRBJ2-7 TRBV6-8 NA TRBD2 CANGQRELDEQYF TGTGCCAACGGGCAGCGGGAGTTGGACGAGCAGTACTTC
TRBJ1-4 TRBV5-1 NA NA CASSPRGSLTLGSEKLFF TGCGCCAGCAGCCCCCGGGGTAGTCTTACCCTGGGGAGTGAAAAACTGTTTTTT
TRBJ2-5 TRBV5-1 once NA CASSLEPGREETQYF TGCGCCAGCAGCTTGGAGCCTGGCAGAGAAGAGACCCAGTACTTC
TRBJ1-1 TRBV28 NA NA CASSLLGVEAFF TGTGCCAGCAGTTTATTGGGGGTTGAAGCTTTCTTT
TRBJ2-3 TRBV5-1 NA TRBD2 CASSSERERDTDTQYF TGCGCCAGCAGCTCGGAGCGGGAAAGGGACACAGATACGCAGTATTTT
TRBJ2-1 TRBV9 NA NA CASGARSYNEQFF TGTGCCAGCGGAGCTAGGTCCTACAATGAGCAGTTCTTC
TRBJ1-1 TRBV28 NA NA CASSSPMDTEAFF TGTGCCAGCAGTTCGCCTATGGACACTGAAGCTTTCTTT
TRBJ2-7 TRBV30 NA NA CAWSLRRATYEQYF TGTGCCTGGAGTTTGAGACGAGCCACCTACGAGCAGTACTTC
TRBJ1-1 TRBV30 NA NA CAWSGVHTEAFF TGTGCCTGGTCCGGGGTACACACTGAAGCTTTCTTT
TRBJ2-5 TRBV6-8 NA NA CASSSSVQQNPRETQYF TGTGCCAGCAGTAGTAGTGTACAGCAAAACCCAAGAGAGACCCAGTACTTC
TRBJ1-5 TRBV28 NA NA CASSLSGVESNQPQHF TGTGCCAGCAGTCTATCAGGGGTTGAGAGCAATCAGCCCCAGCATTTT
TRBJ1-1 TRBV7-7 NA NA CASSYSNINTEAFF TGTGCCAGCAGTTACAGCAATATTAACACTGAAGCTTTCTTT
TRBJ2-2 TRBV18 NA TRBD1 CASSPPTGALLSGELFF TGTGCCAGCTCACCCCCGACAGGGGCCTTGTTATCCGGGGAGCTGTTTTTT
TRBJ1-5 TRBV5-1 once TRBD1 CASSIETGADQPQHF TGCGCCAGCAGCATAGAAACAGGGGCCGATCAGCCCCAGCATTTT
TRBJ1-3 TRBV11-3 NA TRBD1 CASSLGTGASGNTIYF TGTGCCAGCAGCTTAGGGACAGGGGCATCTGGAAACACCATATATTTT
TRBJ1-4 TRBV30 NA NA CAWKRDTLEELFF TGTGCCTGGAAAAGGGACACCTTAGAGGAACTGTTTTTT
TRBJ2-5 TRBV18 NA NA CASSPPSSETQYF TGTGCCAGCTCACCACCGAGTTCGGAGACCCAGTACTTC
TRBJ2-1 TRBV5-1 NA TRBD1 CASSWGQGDHNEQFF TGCGCCAGCAGCTGGGGACAGGGGGACCACAATGAGCAGTTCTTC
TRBJ1-1 TRBV29-1 NA NA CSVDVLNTEAFF TGCAGCGTTGATGTTTTGAACACTGAAGCTTTCTTT
TRBJ2-1 TRBV5-1 NA TRBD2 CASSLSGRADEQFF TGCGCCAGCAGCTTAAGCGGGAGGGCGGATGAGCAGTTCTTC
TRBJ1-4 TRBV28 NA NA CASSRTDQFNEKLFF TGTGCCAGCAGCAGGACGGATCAATTCAATGAAAAACTGTTTTTT
TRBJ2-5 TRBV30 NA NA CAWKRSFRQETQYF TGTGCCTGGAAGAGGAGTTTTCGCCAGGAGACCCAGTACTTC
TRBJ1-5 TRBV19 NA TRBD1 CASSNINRGGNQPQHF TGTGCCAGTAGCAATATTAACAGGGGAGGCAATCAGCCCCAGCATTTT
TRBJ2-5 TRBV6-4 NA TRBD1 CASSRLQGKPQETQYF TGTGCCAGCAGTCGCCTACAGGGGAAGCCCCAAGAGACCCAGTACTTC
TRBJ1-3 TRBV22-1 NA NA CASSPPAATSGNTIYF TGTGCCAGCAGCCCCCCCGCCGCGACTTCTGGAAACACCATATATTTT
TRBJ1-5 TRBV28 NA NA CATLVGGQPQHF TGTGCCACCCTAGTGGGGGGCCAGCCCCAGCATTTT
TRBJ2-5 TRBV9 NA TRBD1 CASSSYLGTDEETQYF TGTGCCAGCAGTAGCTACCTCGGGACAGATGAAGAGACCCAGTACTTC
TRBJ1-3 TRBV7-4 NA NA CASSGREGSGNTIYF TGTGCCAGCAGCGGGCGGGAAGGGTCCGGAAACACCATATATTTT
TRBJ2-2 TRBV12-5 NA NA CASGPSDGTGELFF TGTGCCAGCGGCCCCTCGGACGGGACCGGGGAGCTGTTTTTT
TRBJ1-6 TRBV23-1 NA TRBD1 CASSQGTGGSYNSPLHF TGCGCCAGCAGCCAAGGCACAGGGGGGTCCTATAATTCACCCCTCCACTTT
TRBJ2-1 TRBV7-7 NA TRBD2 CASSSTPGLAGGGEQFF TGTGCCAGCAGCAGCACCCCGGGACTAGCGGGAGGAGGTGAGCAGTTCTTC
TRBJ2-7 TRBV11-3 NA TRBD1 CASSSDPGQVYEQYF TGTGCCAGCAGCTCGGACCCGGGACAGGTCTACGAGCAGTACTTC
TRBJ2-2 TRBV10-1 once TRBD2 CASGTNGELFF TGCGCCAGCGGGACTAACGGGGAGCTGTTTTTT
TRBJ1-1 TRBV14 NA NA CASSLPGLNTEAFF TGTGCCAGCAGCCTACCGGGACTTAACACTGAAGCTTTCTTT